What follows are 25 T cell receptor beta chains derived from one specimen sequenced in a study of regulatory T cells in long-lasting Graves disease. Combining iRepertoire HTBI primers with Arm-PCR of CDR3 regions, the authors built TCR beta libraries. TCRdb recomputed calls from the multiplex PCR reads with MiXCR, one row per CDR3 protein. The sample includes 440,000 or so distinct CDR3 sequences, 14% to 15% of them seen just once. The sample's time point: newly diagnosed GD, antithyroid drugs for less than 3 months. The TCR library used RNA extracted from PBMCs. This sample was shared with a second study, whose subject was T cells in Graves' hyperthyroidism and ophthalmopathy.

The sequencing here drew on peripheral blood mononuclear cells (PBMCs), taken at new diagnosis, from a patient treated with antithyroid drugs. The receptors stem from a young woman with Graves disease.

The table lists this clonotype with a few counts. The CDR3 is CSARDSSPASNQPQHF. CDR3 nucleotide sequence: TGCAGTGCTAGAGATAGTTCTCCCGCCAGCAATCAGCCCCAGCATTTT. The rearrangement joins TRBV20-1 to TRBJ1-5, with no clear D. CDR1 and CDR2 (germline): DFQATT, SNEGSKA (reference sequence). Trimming removed 0 bases at V and 1 base at J, with 13 bases between. The CDR3 extends over 16 amino acids.

This clonotype was seen ten or more times. CDR3 residues: CASSPRGGYEQFF. Here the CDR3 DNA reads TGTGCCAGCAGCCCCCGAGGGGGCTATGAGCAGTTCTTC. This chain uses TRBV11-2 with TRBJ2-1, with TRBD1 matching 7 bases. Germline trimming cut 5 bases from V and 8 bases from J; bases unmatched to any gene: 6. Germline CDR1 reads SGHAT; CDR2 reads FQNNGV. The CDR3 spans 13 residues.

This clonotype was seen a handful of times. This chain links TRBV29-1 with TRBJ2-7; D is possibly TRBD2 (5 bases). The CDR3 has 13 residues. CDR1 is SQVTM, CDR2 ANQGSEA, per germline. The germline V and J ends were trimmed by 6 bases and 0 bases, with 12 bases remaining between them. The CDR3 spells CSVVAQSSYEQYF. In DNA, the CDR3 is TGCAGCGTCGTAGCGCAGAGCTCCTACGAGCAGTACTTC.

This clonotype was counted at least ten times. The rearrangement joins TRBV29-1 to TRBJ2-5; D is ambiguous. This CDR3 is built from 13 residues. V lost 5 bases, J lost 4 bases, and 14 bases lay in between. Germline CDR1 and CDR2: SQVTM and ANQGSEA. Written as DNA, the CDR3 is TGCAGCGTTCATGTCGTGGTAGGAGAGACCCAGTACTTC. As protein: CSVHVVVGETQYF.

In its sample, this clonotype was seen many times. This rearrangement joins TRBV27 to TRBJ1-1; D gene ambiguous. Germline V gene sequence: CDR1 MNHEY, CDR2 SMNVEV (reference sequence). This CDR3 contains 12 residues. Trimming removed 4 bases from V and 8 bases from J, with 11 bases in between. The CDR3 DNA follows: TGTGCCAGCAGTTCCTCGGTCGGCGAAGCTTTCTTT. Translation: CASSSSVGEAFF.

This clonotype was seen repeatedly, ten times or more. V is TRBV24-1 and J is TRBJ1-1; D call uncertain. CDR1 is KGHDR, CDR2 SFDVKD, per germline. The ends were cut back, 4 bases at V and 3 bases at J, with 14 bases in the middle. This CDR3 contains 15 residues. CDR3 sequence reads: CATSEPTSVDTEAFF. The CDR3 region has the DNA TGTGCCACCAGTGAGCCCACTTCTGTTGACACTGAAGCTTTCTTT.

This clonotype came up many times. The chain employs TRBV6-1 and TRBJ2-1; 8 nucleotides match TRBD1. J lost 1 base, V lost 3 bases, and 2 bases had no gene match. Germline lookup yields CDR1 MNHNS and CDR2 SASEGT. The CDR3 sequence is 15 residues long. Written as DNA, the CDR3 is TGTGCCAGCAGTGAGGGGACAGGATCCTACAATGAGCAGTTCTTC. It encodes CASSEGTGSYNEQFF.

About this clonotype itself: This may be a read error, as it is one base from a much larger clone. The chain couples TRBV18 to TRBJ1-4, with 7 bases identical to TRBD1. CDR1 and CDR2 from the germline V gene are KGHSH and LQKENI. The V and J ends lost 3 bases and 5 bases, in that order; junction bases with no gene match: 3. The CDR3 runs 14 residues. For the CDR3, the DNA is TGTGCCAGCTCACCCCAGGGGGGAAATGAAAAACTGTTTTTT. Translation gives CASSPQGGNEKLFF.

This clonotype has a count of ten or more. This rearrangement joins TRBV28 to TRBJ2-1; 7 positions match TRBD2. J lost 2 bases, V lost 2 bases, and 6 bases had no gene match. CDR1 MDHEN and CDR2 SYDVKM come from the germline V gene. This CDR3 has 16 residues. The CDR3 DNA sequence: TGTGCCAGCAGTTTACTGTCGCTAGCGGCCTACAATGAGCAGTTCTTC. Translated, it gives CASSLLSLAAYNEQFF. The entire variable domain, with the rest obtained from reference TRBV28 and TRBJ2-1, is as follows: DVKVTQSSRYLVKRTGEKVFLECVQDMDHENMFWYRQDPGLGLRLIYFSYDVKMKEKGDIPEGYSVSREKKERFSLILESASTNQTSMYLCASSLLSLAAYNEQFFGPGTRLTVL.

In nucleotides, the CDR3 is TGTGCCAGTAGTAGGCGACTAGCGGGAGGCGGCTCTAGCACAGATACGCAGTATTTT. This encodes CASSRRLAGGGSSTDTQYF. This rearrangement joins TRBV19 to TRBJ2-3; 13 nucleotides align to TRBD2. Trimming cost V 4 bases and J 0 bases; bases outside gene matches: 10. Germline loops: CDR1 LNHDA, CDR2 SQIVND (reference sequence). The CDR3 has 19 residues.

This clonotype was detected only a few times. V usage is TRBV5-1 and J usage is TRBJ2-7, with TRBD2 identical over 7 bases. The germline CDR1 and CDR2 sequences are SGHRS and YFSETQ. The CDR3 is 18 amino acids. Unmatched junction bases numbered 15, after V lost 0 bases and J lost 3 bases. The CDR3 here is CASSLAPVAAGKFYEQYF. CDR3 in DNA: TGCGCCAGCAGCTTGGCCCCAGTTGCAGCGGGAAAGTTCTACGAGCAGTACTTC.

This clonotype was counted at least ten times. V and J are TRBV30 and TRBJ2-5; 8 bases are shared with TRBD1. V was pared by 2 bases and J by 5 bases, with 7 bases of the junction left unmatched. The CDR3 is made up of 14 amino acids. The V gene's germline CDR1 is GTSNPN and CDR2 SVGIG (reference sequence). The CDR3 here is CAWSRPGGLETQYF. For the CDR3, the DNA is TGTGCCTGGAGTAGGCCAGGGGGCTTGGAGACCCAGTACTTC.

The chain employs TRBV9 and TRBJ2-7; 13 bases align to TRBD2. The J segment lost 3 bases and the V segment lost 4 bases, leaving 13 bases of the junction unmatched. Germline V gene lookup returns CDR1 SGDLS and CDR2 YYNGEE. This CDR3 is 18 amino acids long. The CDR3 DNA reads TGTGCCAGCAGCTCACAAGGTGGACTAGCGGGAGTGGTCTACGAGCAGTACTTC. This sequence encodes CASSSQGGLAGVVYEQYF.

The chain has TRBV18 and TRBJ2-3; 12 bases agree with TRBD2. Germline V gene data show CDR1 as KGHSH and CDR2 as LQKENI. Losses at the gene ends were 0 bases for V and 1 base for J; bases not matched to a gene: 5. This CDR3 is 18 amino acids long. For the CDR3, the DNA is TGTGCCAGCTCACCACCCGGCTCTAGCGGGAGGGGCACAGATACGCAGTATTTT. This codes for CASSPPGSSGRGTDTQYF.

The V and J genes are TRBV19 and TRBJ2-1; 7 nucleotides line up with TRBD2. After removal of 6 bases from V and 5 bases from J, the junction contained 10 bases not matched to a gene. The CDR3 sequence is 15 residues long. The germline CDR1 and CDR2 sequences are LNHDA and SQIVND (reference sequence). CDR3 protein: CASSHFAGVDNEQFF. DNA of the CDR3: TGTGCCAGTAGCCACTTCGCGGGAGTTGACAATGAGCAGTTCTTC.

This clonotype was counted only a few times. The rearrangement uses TRBV6-2 or TRBV6-3 and TRBJ1-6; the D is unclear. This CDR3 spans 16 amino acids. The germline V and J ends were trimmed by 2 bases and 9 bases, with 17 bases remaining between them. Germline V gene data show CDR1 as MNHEY and CDR2 as SVGEGT. CDR3 loop: CASSYDASSSGSPLHF. CDR3 sequence (DNA): TGTGCCAGCAGTTACGACGCAAGCTCCTCAGGTTCACCCCTCCACTTT.

This clonotype was counted many times. V is TRBV30 and J is TRBJ2-2; D call uncertain. V gave up 8 bases and J gave up 3 bases, with 4 bases separating them. Germline CDR1 reads GTSNPN; CDR2 reads SVGIG (reference sequence). This CDR3 spans 10 amino acids. Here the CDR3 reads CAHYTGELFF. The CDR3 bases are TGTGCCCACTACACCGGGGAGCTGTTTTTT.

The table lists this clonotype with many counts. The chain couples TRBV18 to TRBJ2-1, with D perhaps matching TRBD1 (5 bases). Germline V CDR1 and CDR2: KGHSH, LQKENI. V dropped 8 bases and J dropped 5 bases, with 7 bases sitting between them. CDR3 length equals 11 residues. CDR3 amino acids: CASRQNNEQFF. DNA of the CDR3: TGTGCCAGCCGACAGAACAATGAGCAGTTCTTC.

This clonotype showed up many times. The CDR3, as DNA: TGCAGTGCTCGCGGGACTAGCGGGATGGGGTTCTTC. It translates to CSARGTSGMGFF. The chain links TRBV20-1 to TRBJ2-1; the match to TRBD2 covers 13 bases. CDR1 and CDR2 (germline): DFQATT, SNEGSKA (reference sequence). CDR3 size: 12 residues. J lost 15 bases, V lost 5 bases, and 7 bases had no gene match.

This clonotype has a count of ten or more. This rearrangement joins TRBV24-1 to TRBJ2-3; D unclear. The V and J ends lost 7 bases and 2 bases respectively, with 3 bases between them. The germline CDR1 and CDR2 sequences are KGHDR and SFDVKD. This CDR3 is built from 11 residues. CDR3 sequence reads: CATSYTDTQYF. The CDR3 DNA reads as TGTGCCACCAGCTACACAGATACGCAGTATTTT.

There are many counts of this clonotype. V and J are TRBV6-1 and TRBJ2-7; D might be TRBD2 (6 bases). V was cut by 10 bases and J by 2 bases, with 18 bases left in between. This CDR3 is 14 amino acids long. Germline V gene lookup returns CDR1 MNHNS and CDR2 SASEGT. The CDR3 nucleotides are TGTGCCACTAGACTAGTTGGCACCACCTACGAGCAGTACTTC. Translating gives CATRLVGTTYEQYF.

About this clonotype itself: This probably arose from a read error, given a far larger clone one base away. The chain has TRBV7-2 and TRBJ2-1; D remains unclear. Per the germline V gene, CDR1 is SGHTA and CDR2 is FQGNSA. This CDR3 has 12 amino acids. V was shortened by 7 bases and J by 12 bases, with 16 bases between the two germline ends. CDR3 DNA sequence: TGTGCCAGCAAGGCCCGAGGCGATGGGCAGTTCTTC. It translates to CASKARGDGQFF.

This clonotype has ten or more counts. The chain is built from TRBV3-1 and TRBJ2-1; 10 nucleotides align to TRBD2. CDR3 length equals 17 residues. Germline CDR1 is LGHDT and CDR2 is YNNKEL (reference sequence). Trimming at V came to 6 bases and at J to 2 bases, leaving 10 bases not matched to a gene. CDR3 nucleotides: TGTGCCAGCAGGAAATCGGGACTAGCGCTAACCTACAATGAGCAGTTCTTC. It specifies CASRKSGLALTYNEQFF.

This clonotype was seen repeatedly, ten times or more. This chain joins TRBV11-2 and TRBJ2-1; TRBD2 agrees at 7 bases. J lost 3 bases, V lost 1 base, and 6 bases had no gene match. Germline-derived CDR1 and CDR2 are SGHAT and FQNNGV. The CDR3 loop spans 16 amino acids. CDR3 in DNA: TGTGCCAGCAGCTTAGGGTTGACGGGAGGCTACAATGAGCAGTTCTTC. It specifies CASSLGLTGGYNEQFF.

This clonotype was counted ten times or more. This sequence joins TRBV12-5 and TRBJ2-5; 12 nucleotides align to TRBD2. V was clipped by 0 bases and J by 5 bases; unmatched bases: 10. This CDR3 is 18 amino acids long. Germline loops: CDR1 LGHNT, CDR2 FRNRAP. CDR3 nucleotides: TGTGCTAGTGGTTTGGTCGAAAAGACTAGCGGGAGCAATGAGACCCAGTACTTC. Protein sequence: CASGLVEKTSGSNETQYF.